The present entry profiles one T cell receptor (beta chain) with its context. Its target is unknown. The data stem from a study of tumor-infiltrating lymphocytes in primary liver carcinoma. In the study overall: Participating patients were men and women between 30 and 69 years old. Findings of the study overall: All five tumor regions shared only about 7.5-24% of top clones.

Co-extraction yielded RNA and DNA from approximately 22-30 mg of unsorted bulk tissue. Patients' primary liver carcinoma was surgically resected. All of the tumor samples contained over 90% viable tumor cells. Trimming cost V 10 bases and J 7 bases, with 14 bases left between them. Per the germline V gene, CDR1 is SGHAT and CDR2 is FQNNGV. This CDR3 is built from 12 residues. The authors made TCR beta cDNA from about 500 ng total RNA with a constant-region primer. Construction of TCR beta libraries relied on three successive nested multiplex PCR rounds employing slightly modified ARM-PCR. Running roughly 10 cycles apiece, the first two PCR rounds relied on TRBV1-TRBV30 forward primers together with a C-beta reverse primer. From the multiplex PCR reads, TCRdb called clonotypes with MiXCR, one entry per CDR3 protein. The sample gives 55,000 to 65,000 distinct CDR3 sequences, less than 75% of which show up once; approximately 54% is in the top ten.

The receptor comes from a man aged 35 to 55 with primary liver carcinoma and hepatitis B virus infection. The sample taken for sequencing was liver tumor tissue from sampling region 2. The subset is: tumor region T2, inferior pole. The chain combines TRBV11-2 with TRBJ2-1; no reliable D call. The CDR3 protein is CANSLVGNEQFF. The CDR3 nucleotides are TGTGCCAACAGTTTAGTAGGGAATGAGCAGTTCTTC.